The rows below give T cell receptor beta chains drawn from one sample of a study of shared clonotypes between healthy human individuals. Generated by immunoSEQ multiplex PCR, the TCRdb table keeps only in-frame clones and is missing some. Here the sample spans hundreds of thousands of clones, roughly 72% being singletons. Source material: memory CD4+ T cells sorted from blood. The origin of the receptors is a woman aged 30 to 39 in good health. CDR3s include the opening cysteine and the closing phenylalanine or tryptophan. D genes are given only for firm matches. Clone size appears in some rows only: once, few, many, or a class for an expanded clone.

TRBJ1-4	-	TRBV2	-	CASTVRRTTNEKLFF	TGTGCCAGCACTGTCAGGCGGACAACTAATGAAAAACTGTTTTTT
TRBJ1-5	few	TRBV5-1	-	CASRSDPGNQPQHF	TGCGCCAGCAGGTCGGATCCGGGCAATCAGCCCCAGCATTTT
TRBJ2-3	-	TRBV6-1	TRBD2	CASSEALRGGRGTDTQYF	TGTGCCAGCAGTGAAGCGCTTCGCGGCGGGAGGGGGACAGATACGCAGTATTTT
TRBJ2-1	-	TRBV11-3	TRBD1	CASSFGQGSYNEQFF	TGTGCCAGCAGCTTTGGACAGGGGTCGTACAATGAGCAGTTCTTC
TRBJ2-3	-	TRBV5-1	-	CASSLAFYTDTQYF	TGCGCCAGCAGCTTGGCATTTTACACAGATACGCAGTATTTT
TRBJ1-5	few	TRBV25-1	-	CASSEGEGLQEGQPQHF	TGTGCCAGCAGTGAAGGGGAGGGGCTGCAGGAGGGTCAGCCCCAGCATTTT
TRBJ2-6	-	TRBV10-2	-	CASSAQGSGANVLTF	TGCGCCAGCAGTGCACAGGGATCTGGGGCCAACGTCCTGACTTTC
TRBJ2-2	-	TRBV7-9	TRBD2	CASSLVLAGGVTGELFF	TGTGCCAGCAGCTTAGTTTTAGCGGGAGGCGTCACCGGGGAGCTGTTTTTT
TRBJ1-3	few	TRBV5-6	-	CASRGGNTIYF	TGTGCCAGCAGGGGGGGAAACACCATATATTTT
TRBJ1-1	-	TRBV5-1	-	CASRGGVDTEAFF	TGCGCCAGCAGGGGTGGAGTGGACACTGAAGCTTTCTTT
TRBJ1-5	-	TRBV19	TRBD1	CASTPTGWAQPQHF	TGTGCCAGTACCCCGACAGGGTGGGCTCAGCCCCAGCATTTT